One and the same sample provided the 29 T cell receptor beta chains below, sequenced in a study of T cell repertoires in cytomegalovirus infection. Each CDR3 protein is one row after TCRdb ran MiXCR on the reads. The table has 650,000 to 900,000 distinct CDR3 sequences, under 35% seen once. Antigen specificity for these receptors is unknown. The sample here was cultured CD8+ T cells from PBMCs, taken from culture after CMV antigen stimulation. The receptors here all came from a human donor in good health (CMV status not recorded). Some clones in this sample may be carry-over from other donors' samples.

This rearrangement joins TRBV7-2 to TRBJ1-5, with TRBD1 identical over 8 bases. CDR1 and CDR2 from the germline V gene are SGHTA and FQGNSA. The CDR3 consists of 15 residues. Germline trimming cut 5 bases from V and 5 bases from J; bases unmatched to any gene: 8. CDR3 in amino acids: CASSIPGQEDQPQHF. The CDR3 DNA follows: TGTGCCAGCAGCATTCCGGGACAGGAAGATCAGCCCCAGCATTTT.

The V and J genes are TRBV12-3 or TRBV12-4 and TRBJ2-7, with a possible D match to TRBD1 (6 bases). Deletions cut 5 bases from V and 10 bases from J, with 15 bases between. This CDR3 has 12 residues. CDR3: CASSRTDGLQYV. CDR3 DNA: TGTGCCAGCAGTCGGACAGATGGACTTCAGTACGTC.

The gene calls are TRBV7-9 and TRBJ2-7; weak D call: TRBD2 (6 bases). V was pared by 5 bases and J by 5 bases, with 19 bases between. This CDR3 region has 15 residues. Looked up from germline, CDR1 is SEHNR and CDR2 is FQNEAQ (reference sequence). As DNA, the CDR3 is TGTGCCAGCAGCCCGATGGAGGGGAGTCCCAACGAGCAGTACTTC. The encoded protein is CASSPMEGSPNEQYF.

Written as DNA, the CDR3 is TGTGCCAGCAGTTACCGGACTAGCGGGGGGTCCCCCTACAATGAGCAGTTCTTC. Translated: CASSYRTSGGSPYNEQFF. The chain employs TRBV6-2 or TRBV6-3 and TRBJ2-1; 14 bases match TRBD2. The CDR3 covers 18 residues. Germline V gives CDR1 MNHEY, CDR2 SVGEGT. V lost 2 bases and J lost 2; bases outside the gene matches: 5.

The chain has TRBV25-1 and TRBJ2-3, with 7 bases fitting TRBD1. After removal of 5 bases from V and 4 bases from J, the junction contained 3 bases not matched to a gene. The CDR3 contains 13 residues. Germline-derived CDR1 and CDR2 are MGHDK and SYGVNS. The CDR3 DNA follows: TGTGCCAGCAGTTTCCAGGGGGCAGATACGCAGTATTTT. As protein: CASSFQGADTQYF.

The chain combines TRBV29-1 with TRBJ2-7; a weak D match, TRBD2 (5 bases). Germline values: CDR1 SQVTM, CDR2 ANQGSEA. V gave up 4 bases and J gave up 6 bases, with 13 bases separating them. This CDR3 has 12 residues. CDR3 sequence reads: CSVGSRGSEQYF. In nucleotides, the CDR3 is TGCAGCGTTGGAAGTCGGGGTAGCGAGCAGTACTTC.

This clonotype has just one count. The genes are TRBV27 and TRBJ1-1; D not certain. V was cut by 4 bases and J by 6 bases, with 18 bases left in between. Germline values: CDR1 MNHEY, CDR2 SMNVEV (reference sequence). This CDR3 has 15 residues. The DNA for the CDR3 is TGTGCCAGCAGTTCCCGAAAGTGGGGAACCCCTGAAGCTTTCTTT. It specifies CASSSRKWGTPEAFF.

This chain connects TRBV27 to TRBJ2-7, with D perhaps being TRBD1 or TRBD2 (6 bases each). V lost 3 bases to trimming and J lost 7 bases, with 13 bases between them. The CDR3 length is 13 residues. CDR1 and CDR2 from the germline V gene are MNHEY and SMNVEV (reference sequence). The CDR3 loop reads CASSLGGTPEQYF. CDR3 nucleotides: TGTGCCAGCAGTTTGGGGGGCACTCCAGAGCAGTACTTC.

The J gene is TRBJ1-1, the V gene TRBV27; a weak D match, TRBD1 (6 bases). CDR1 MNHEY and CDR2 SMNVEV come from the germline V gene (reference sequence). There are 16 residues in the CDR3. V lost 2 bases to trimming and J lost 4 bases, with 17 bases between them. The chain's CDR3 is CASSLRRGFLGTEAFF. The CDR3, as DNA: TGTGCCAGCAGTTTACGGAGGGGGTTTTTGGGCACTGAAGCTTTCTTT.

This clonotype was counted a few times. Here the CDR3 reads CASKPPGLWGYTF. DNA of the CDR3: TGTGCCAGCAAGCCGCCGGGCCTGTGGGGCTACACCTTC. The chain combines TRBV12-3 or TRBV12-4 with TRBJ1-2, with D unresolved. The CDR3 contains 13 residues. The V gene lost 7 bases and the J gene lost 8 bases, with 17 bases spanning the gap.

This clonotype was observed a few times. V gene TRBV6-1 combines with J gene TRBJ1-5; possible D gene TRBD1, 5 bases. The CDR3 extends over 16 amino acids. The ends were cut back, 6 bases at V and 0 bases at J, with 15 bases in the middle. Germline CDR1 reads MNHNS; CDR2 reads SASEGT. The CDR3 protein is CASRDGWGYSNQPQHF. CDR3 nucleotides: TGTGCCAGCAGAGACGGTTGGGGGTATAGCAATCAGCCCCAGCATTTT.

This clonotype turned up a few times. The chain is built from TRBV7-8 and TRBJ1-1; tentative D call: TRBD1 (6 bases). The germline gives CDR1 SGHVS, CDR2 FQNEAQ. V dropped 1 base and J dropped 4 bases, with 13 bases sitting between them. This CDR3 is 15 amino acids long. The CDR3 DNA reads TGTGCCAGCAGCTTAGGGAGCAGGGGAAGCACTGAAGCTTTCTTT. Protein sequence: CASSLGSRGSTEAFF.

In this sample, this clonotype turned up a few times. The chain has TRBV27 and TRBJ1-2, with unresolved D. Trimming cost V 11 bases and J 8 bases, with 21 bases left between them. This CDR3 comprises 13 residues. The germline gives CDR1 MNHEY, CDR2 SMNVEV (reference sequence). The CDR3 sequence is CASSPLDSSGYTF. The CDR3 DNA is TGTGCCTCCTCCCCCCTCGACTCTTCCGGCTACACCTTC.

This clonotype was found many times. This chain links TRBV7-6 with TRBJ2-5; perhaps TRBD1 as D (5 bases). The germline CDR1 and CDR2 sequences are SGHVS and FNYEAQ. The V gene lost 1 base and the J gene lost 2 bases, with 11 bases spanning the gap. CDR3 length equals 15 residues. The CDR3 sequence: CASSLVYRSQETQYF. The CDR3 DNA is TGTGCCAGCAGCTTAGTGTACAGGTCACAAGAGACCCAGTACTTC.

The chain links TRBV6-5 to TRBJ1-1, with D hard to call. The V gene's germline CDR1 is MNHEY and CDR2 SVGAGI. There are 15 residues in the CDR3. Trimming removed 0 bases from V and 5 bases from J, with 13 bases in between. CDR3 residues: CASSYSTGVRTEAFF. The CDR3 DNA reads TGTGCCAGCAGTTACTCGACCGGGGTAAGAACTGAAGCTTTCTTT.

This clonotype was observed a handful of times. The chain couples TRBV6-2 or TRBV6-3 to TRBJ1-1; D is ambiguous. Germline V lookup: CDR1 MNHEY, CDR2 SVGEGT. Trimming pared 1 base from V and 8 bases from J, leaving 11 bases between. CDR3 length: 13 residues. CDR3 protein: CASSYLPTLEAFF. DNA of the CDR3: TGTGCCAGCAGTTACTTACCGACATTGGAAGCTTTCTTT.

This clonotype has at least ten counts. The chain links TRBV19 to TRBJ1-1; weak D call: TRBD1 (6 bases). Looked up from germline, CDR1 is LNHDA and CDR2 is SQIVND (reference sequence). CDR3 length: 13 residues. V was shortened by 10 bases and J by 4 bases, with 16 bases between the two germline ends. The CDR3 is CATSGGGFTEAFF. DNA of the CDR3: TGTGCCACCTCCGGAGGGGGGTTCACTGAAGCTTTCTTT.

This clonotype was found a few times. The chain has TRBV27 and TRBJ1-2; 11 bases align to TRBD1. Germline V gene data show CDR1 as MNHEY and CDR2 as SMNVEV (reference sequence). The CDR3 length is 16 residues. V gave up 7 bases and J gave up 5 bases; unmatched junction bases: 12. The CDR3 DNA reads as TGTGCCAGCACCCCTGGGGGGGACAGGGGGATTTATGGCTACACCTTC. Translated: CASTPGGDRGIYGYTF.

The rearrangement links TRBV29-1 to TRBJ2-7; 8 bases fit TRBD1. Germline V CDR1 and CDR2: SQVTM, ANQGSEA. The CDR3 is made up of 13 amino acids. After removal of 6 bases from V and 6 bases from J, the junction contained 10 bases not matched to a gene. In DNA, the CDR3 is TGCAGCGTCACACACCAGGGGGCTGTCGAGCAGTACTTC. Protein: CSVTHQGAVEQYF.

This clonotype was detected only a few times. The V call is TRBV2, the J call TRBJ2-2; D possibly matches TRBD1 or TRBD2 (5 bases each). V lost 4 bases and J lost 0, with 15 bases in between. This CDR3 is 17 amino acids long. Per the germline V gene, CDR1 is SNHLY and CDR2 is FYNNEI. CDR3 DNA sequence: TGTGCCAGCAGTGCCCCTCGGGACGTCGCGAACACCGGGGAGCTGTTTTTT. This sequence encodes CASSAPRDVANTGELFF. The full variable domain, completed using reference TRBV2 and TRBJ2-2, is EPEVTQTPSHQVTQMGQEVILRCVPISNHLYFYWYRQILGQKVEFLVSFYNNEISEKSEIFDDQFSVERPDGSNFTLKIRSTKLEDSAMYFCASSAPRDVANTGELFFGEGSRLTVL.

This chain joins TRBV19 and TRBJ2-3, with 8 bases that match TRBD1. The CDR3 has 14 residues. The J segment lost 4 bases and the V segment lost 7 bases, leaving 7 bases of the junction unmatched. The germline CDR1 and CDR2 sequences are LNHDA and SQIVND (reference sequence). The CDR3 DNA follows: TGTGCCAGTACATCTTCAGGGGGCGCAGATACGCAGTATTTT. Its protein product is CASTSSGGADTQYF. Using reference TRBV19 and TRBJ2-3 for the parts outside the CDR3, the full variable domain is DGGITQSPKYLFRKEGQNVTLSCEQNLNHDAMYWYRQDPGQGLRLIYYSQIVNDFQKGDIAEGYSVSREKKESFPLTVTSAQKNPTAFYLCASTSSGGADTQYFGPGTRLTVL.

V and J are TRBV6-2 or TRBV6-3 and TRBJ2-3, with D perhaps matching TRBD1 or TRBD2 (5 bases each). The germline gives CDR1 MNHEY, CDR2 SVGEGT. Trimming shortened V by 5 bases and J by 2 bases, and 17 bases separated the two germline ends. The CDR3 contains 16 residues. CDR3 sequence reads: CASSPDLPGTTDTQYF. In DNA form, the CDR3 reads TGTGCCAGCAGTCCTGACCTTCCGGGGACCACAGATACGCAGTATTTT.

The chain has TRBV2 and TRBJ1-6; 7 bases are a match to TRBD1. Unmatched junction bases numbered 1, after V lost 1 base and J lost 4 bases. The CDR3 runs to 15 residues. Germline V gene sequence: CDR1 SNHLY, CDR2 FYNNEI. The CDR3 DNA follows: TGTGCCAGCAGTGAAGGACAGGGTTATAATTCACCCCTCCACTTT. Its protein product is CASSEGQGYNSPLHF.

A remark on this clonotype: Germline and junction disagree at one end, which may indicate a read error. The gene calls are TRBV7-6 and TRBJ2-1; TRBD2 might be the D (5 bases). This CDR3 spans 15 amino acids. The germline V gene encodes CDR1 SGHVS and CDR2 FNYEAQ. CDR3 in amino acids: CASSLGLAWSNEQFF. The CDR3 nucleotides read TGTGCTAGCAGCTTAGGACTGGCGTGGAGCAATGAGCAGTTCTTC.

The table lists this clonotype with a few counts. V is TRBV5-4 and J is TRBJ2-2; 11 nucleotides align to TRBD2. The CDR3 covers 16 residues. V lost 3 bases, J lost 5 bases, and 6 bases stayed unmatched. Germline V gene data show CDR1 as SGHNT and CDR2 as YYREEE (reference sequence). CDR3 residues: CASSSNSGGATGELFF. The CDR3 DNA reads as TGTGCCAGCAGCTCCAATAGCGGGGGGGCGACCGGGGAGCTGTTTTTT.

This clonotype was counted ten times or more. This rearrangement joins TRBV27 to TRBJ1-1; D is unresolved. Trimming shortened V by 2 bases and J by 0 bases, and 4 bases separated the two germline ends. The CDR3 runs to 13 residues. Germline values: CDR1 MNHEY, CDR2 SMNVEV (reference sequence). In DNA, the CDR3 is TGTGCCAGCAGTTTAAGTCTGAACACTGAAGCTTTCTTT. The encoded protein is CASSLSLNTEAFF.

The table lists this clonotype with a count of one. The CDR3 coding sequence is TGTGCCAGCAGCCAAGAAGGAGGGAGACCCACAGATACGCAGTATTTT. Translation gives CASSQEGGRPTDTQYF. V gene TRBV14 combines with J gene TRBJ2-3; a weak D match, TRBD2 (6 bases). The CDR3 is 16 amino acids. Trimming cost V 0 bases and J 2 bases, with 12 bases left between them. Germline V CDR1 and CDR2: SGHDN, FVKESK.

This clonotype was observed a handful of times. The chain couples TRBV12-3 or TRBV12-4 to TRBJ2-5; no reliable D call. V was cut by 1 base and J by 5 bases, with 8 bases left in between. The CDR3 is 13 amino acids. The chain's CDR3 is CASSLEEGETQYF. The DNA of the CDR3 is TGTGCCAGCAGTTTAGAGGAAGGGGAGACCCAGTACTTC.

This clonotype has more than one count but fewer than ten. The genes are TRBV4-3 and TRBJ1-1, with D uncertain. V was clipped by 1 base and J by 5 bases, with 14 bases between them. This CDR3 region has 15 residues. Per the germline V gene, CDR1 is LGHNA and CDR2 is YSLEER. The CDR3 reads CASSQALTGFTEAFF. As DNA, the CDR3 is TGCGCCAGCAGCCAAGCCCTGACGGGCTTTACTGAAGCTTTCTTT.